The rows below give T cell receptor beta chains drawn from one sample of a study of identical twins. TCRdb called the 5' RACE reads again in MiXCR, with one record for every CDR3 protein. The sample consists of a few hundred thousand distinct CDR3 sequences, 7.5% to 10% of them appearing once. The same specimen was also included in a second study, on yellow fever vaccine responses in identical twins.

Material for sequencing was PBMCs. These TCRs come from a woman aged 18-35 years in good health. Each CDR3 is given with its conserved first and last residue. The D gene is left open where the match is weak. Where a row states a size, it is once, few, many or the class of an expanded clone; other rows omit it.

J | size | V | D | DNA | CDR3
TRBJ2-2 | few | TRBV2 | NA | TGTGCCAGCGGTGGGGCCCGGCGGGAGCTGTTTTTT | CASGGARRELFF
TRBJ1-1 | few | TRBV27 | NA | TGTGCCAGCAGTTTATCGTGGGGGGGGGAGACTGAAGCTTTCTTT | CASSLSWGGETEAFF
TRBJ2-3 | NA | TRBV9 | NA | TGTGCCAGCAGCGTATCTGGACTACGCACAGATACGCAGTATTTT | CASSVSGLRTDTQYF
TRBJ2-1 | NA | TRBV27 | NA | TGTGCCAGCAGTTTCTCCCCGAGCTCCTACAATGAGCAGTTCTTC | CASSFSPSSYNEQFF
TRBJ1-5 | many | TRBV6-5 | NA | TGTGCCAGCAGTTACGCGGGGCGGGATCAGCCCCAGCATTTT | CASSYAGRDQPQHF
TRBJ2-5 | NA | TRBV11-2 | NA | TGTGCCAGCAGCTTCGGCAGGCTGCAAGAGACCCAGTACTTC | CASSFGRLQETQYF
TRBJ2-1 | NA | TRBV24-1 | NA | TGTGCCACCAGTGATTTGAGGTGGGGCCGGTACAATGAGCAGTTCTTC | CATSDLRWGRYNEQFF
TRBJ2-2 | NA | TRBV5-1 | NA | TGCGCCAGCAGCTTGGACGGGGCAGGGACCGGGGAGCTGTTTTTT | CASSLDGAGTGELFF
TRBJ2-1 | NA | TRBV5-1 | NA | TGCGCCAGCTGGGGAGAAGGGGGACTACCAACCCCAAGCTCCTACAATGAGCAGTTCTTC | CASWGEGGLPTPSSYNEQFF
TRBJ2-5 | NA | TRBV12-3/TRBV12-4 | NA | TGTGCCAGCAGTTTTGCTGATGGGGAGACCCAGTACTTC | CASSFADGETQYF
TRBJ1-5 | many | TRBV27 | TRBD1 | TGTGCCAGCAGTCCACGGACAGGGCGGAGCAATCAGCCCCAGCATTTT | CASSPRTGRSNQPQHF
TRBJ2-3 | NA | TRBV2 | TRBD1 | TGTGCCAGCCGAGTTGGGACAGGGAAGGGAGATACGCAGTATTTT | CASRVGTGKGDTQYF
TRBJ1-5 | many | TRBV7-9 | NA | TGTGCCACGAGCCAGGGGAATCAGCCCCAGCATTTT | CATSQGNQPQHF
TRBJ1-1 | many | TRBV19 | NA | TGTGCCAGTAGTATAACCAGGCAGGCTGAAGCTTTCTTT | CASSITRQAEAFF
TRBJ2-2 | many | TRBV12-3/TRBV12-4 | NA | TGTGCCAGCAGTTCCTTCGGAGCTGACACCGGGGAGCTGTTTTTT | CASSSFGADTGELFF
TRBJ2-1 | many | TRBV5-1 | NA | TGCGCCAGCAGCTTGGCCTCGGGGGTTGAGCAGTTCTTC | CASSLASGVEQFF
TRBJ2-1 | NA | TRBV5-1 | NA | TGCGCCAGCAGCTTGGATAAGGGGTACTCCTACAATGAGCAGTTCTTC | CASSLDKGYSYNEQFF
TRBJ2-7 | few | TRBV19 | NA | TGTGCCAGTAGTATGAGGCAGACCTACGAGCAGTACTTC | CASSMRQTYEQYF
TRBJ2-1 | NA | TRBV4-2 | NA | TGTGCCAGCAGCCAAAGCCTTAGCGGCTTATACAATGAGCAGTTCTTC | CASSQSLSGLYNEQFF
TRBJ2-6 | NA | TRBV20-1 | NA | TGCAGTGCGCTACCCTTCTCTGGGGCCAACGTCCTGACTTTC | CSALPFSGANVLTF
TRBJ2-5 | many | TRBV5-6 | TRBD1 | TGTGCCAGCAGCTCCGGGGACAGCGAACCAGAGACCCAGTACTTC | CASSSGDSEPETQYF
TRBJ2-3 | few | TRBV9 | NA | TGTGCCAGCAGCGGACGGGGGTGGGACACAGATACGCAGTATTTT | CASSGRGWDTDTQYF
TRBJ2-7 | NA | TRBV7-2 | TRBD2 | TGTGCCAGCAGCTCCACTAGCGGCCTGACCTACGAGCAGTACTTC | CASSSTSGLTYEQYF
TRBJ2-1 | many | TRBV7-9 | TRBD2 | TGTGCCAGCAGCTTAATCCTAGCGGGTAATGAGCAGTTCTTC | CASSLILAGNEQFF
TRBJ1-2 | few | TRBV5-1 | TRBD1 | TGCGCCAGCAGCTCGGGACAGGGCGGTCGAGGCTACACCTTC | CASSSGQGGRGYTF
TRBJ2-1 | once | TRBV4-2 | NA | TGTGCCAGCAGCCAAGATCTGGAAAGGATTGGCTCCTACAATGAGCAGTTCTTC | CASSQDLERIGSYNEQFF
TRBJ2-3 | NA | TRBV7-9 | TRBD2 | TGTGCCAGCAGCACACTAGCGGGGGGGCTAACAGATACGCAGTATTTT | CASSTLAGGLTDTQYF
TRBJ2-4 | few | TRBV5-1 | TRBD2 | TGCGCCAGCCGCGTTACGACTAGCGGCAAAAACATTCAGTACTTC | CASRVTTSGKNIQYF
TRBJ2-7 | few | TRBV7-9 | NA | TGTGCCAGCAGCGGTAAAGGGATCCTTGAGCAGTACTTC | CASSGKGILEQYF
TRBJ2-1 | many | TRBV6-2/TRBV6-3 | TRBD1 | TGTGCCAGCAGCCTACAGGGGGTTGTTTCCTACAATGAGCAGTTCTTC | CASSLQGVVSYNEQFF
TRBJ2-6 | NA | TRBV15 | NA | TGTGCCGCAAGGGGGTCTGGGGCCAACGTCCTGACTTTC | CAARGSGANVLTF
TRBJ2-3 | NA | TRBV11-3 | TRBD1 | TGTGCCAGCAGCTGGGACAGGGACCGCGGTACGCAGTATTTT | CASSWDRDRGTQYF
TRBJ2-7 | NA | TRBV20-1 | NA | TGCAGTGCTAGCCACGGCGCCACCTACGAGCAGTACTTC | CSASHGATYEQYF
TRBJ2-3 | NA | TRBV7-4 | TRBD1 | TGTGCCAGCAGCTTGAAACAGGGGGAGAGCACAGATACGCAGTATTTT | CASSLKQGESTDTQYF
TRBJ1-5 | many | TRBV30 | NA | TGTGCCTGGAGTGGGGGGAGCAATCAGCCCCAGCATTTT | CAWSGGSNQPQHF
TRBJ2-1 | NA | TRBV24-1 | TRBD1 | TGTGCCACCAGTGATCCGGACAGGGATGAGCAGTTCTTC | CATSDPDRDEQFF
TRBJ2-1 | few | TRBV5-5 | NA | TGTGCCAGCAGCCATTTAGGAATCTCCTACAATGAGCAGTTCTTC | CASSHLGISYNEQFF
TRBJ2-1 | few | TRBV2 | NA | TGTGCCAGCAGGGCATGGGAGGGGGCTAGTGATGAGCAGTTCTTC | CASRAWEGASDEQFF
TRBJ2-5 | many | TRBV29-1 | NA | TGCAGCGTGCTCGGGGTAGGAGGGCCCCAAGAGACCCAGTACTTC | CSVLGVGGPQETQYF
TRBJ2-1 | many | TRBV7-2 | TRBD2 | TGTGCCAGCAGCCGGACTAGCGGGAGCAATGAGCAGTTCTTC | CASSRTSGSNEQFF
TRBJ2-1 | many | TRBV24-1 | NA | TGTGCCACCAGTGATTTGCCTTACAATGAGCAGTTCTTC | CATSDLPYNEQFF
TRBJ2-7 | many | TRBV11-2 | NA | TGTGCCAGCAGCCCTACCCACTACGAGCAGTACTTC | CASSPTHYEQYF
TRBJ2-5 | NA | TRBV5-1 | NA | TGCGCCAGCAGCTTCGGGAACAGGGCCGAGACCCAGTACTTC | CASSFGNRAETQYF
TRBJ1-5 | NA | TRBV12-5 | NA | TGTGCTAGTGCCCCCGAGGGGGGTCAGCCCCAGCATTTT | CASAPEGGQPQHF
TRBJ2-7 | many | TRBV4-3 | NA | TGCGCCAGCAGCCAAGAGGAAACTTGCCGGTCCTACGAGCAGTACTTC | CASSQEETCRSYEQYF
TRBJ2-7 | many | TRBV10-2 | NA | TGCGCCAGCAGTGAGGGCCTCCACTTACACTACGAGCAGTACTTC | CASSEGLHLHYEQYF